A single sample is the source of the 31 T cell receptor beta chains below, sequenced in a study of shared clonotypes between healthy human individuals. Cells designated naive CD8 were CD45RO-negative and were positively selected for CCR7, with terminally differentiated effector memory CD45RA+ cells excluded. Clones were read by immunoSEQ multiplex PCR, and TCRdb kept only the in-frame ones, dropping some. Of around 2.1 million clones listed, under 95% are singletons. Sequenced material: naive CD8+ T cells from PBMCs. The source of these receptors is a man aged 18 to 30 in good health. Some clones in this sample may be carry-over from other donors' samples.

This rearrangement joins TRBV7-9 to TRBJ1-1; D is possibly TRBD1 (5 bases). The CDR3 is 14 residues long. The germline V gene encodes CDR1 SEHNR and CDR2 FQNEAQ (reference sequence). V gave up 5 bases and J gave up 5 bases, with 15 bases separating them. CDR3 sequence (DNA): TGTGCCAGCAGCCGGGGCGAGCACGCGACTGAAGCTTTCTTT. Residues: CASSRGEHATEAFF.

The V and J genes are TRBV6-1 and TRBJ2-2; 9 bases fit TRBD2. CDR3 length equals 21 residues. J gave up 3 bases and V 2 bases, and 19 bases lay outside the gene matches. Germline CDR1 reads MNHNS; CDR2 reads SASEGT. CDR3 loop: CASSEYGARLLAGPYTGELFF. The CDR3 bases are TGTGCCAGCAGTGAATACGGAGCTCGGCTGCTAGCGGGACCCTACACCGGGGAGCTGTTTTTT.

Only a few counts were recorded for this clone. This chain connects TRBV29-1 to TRBJ1-2; D is unresolved. The germline V gene has CDR1 SQVTM and CDR2 ANQGSEA. This CDR3 contains 11 residues. Trimming stripped 4 bases from V and 6 bases from J, with 9 bases between. Here the CDR3 reads CSVGPEDGYTF. In DNA, the CDR3 is TGCAGCGTTGGGCCCGAGGATGGCTACACCTTC.

In its sample, this clone was seen a few times. The J gene is TRBJ1-2, the V gene TRBV14, with D perhaps matching TRBD1 (5 bases). Germline assignment: CDR1 SGHDN and CDR2 FVKESK. The CDR3 contains 13 residues. The V and J ends lost 4 bases and 8 bases respectively, with 14 bases between them. Written as DNA, the CDR3 is TGTGCCAGCAGCCTAGGCGGGGCATTGGGCTACACCTTC. It specifies CASSLGGALGYTF.

This clone was recorded once. The J gene is TRBJ2-7, the V gene TRBV4-1, with D possibly TRBD2 on 6 matching bases. Trimming removed 4 bases at V and 0 bases at J, with 10 bases between. The CDR3 runs to 14 residues. Germline V CDR1 and CDR2: MGHRA, YSYEKL. CDR3 DNA: TGCGCCAGCAGCCCCCTCGGGAGCTCCTACGAGCAGTACTTC. Its translation: CASSPLGSSYEQYF.

V usage is TRBV7-9 and J usage is TRBJ2-3, with a tentative D call TRBD2 (5 bases). CDR3 length: 17 amino acids. Between the trimmed V and J ends, which lost 5 bases and 1 base, there was a span of 19 bases. Per germline, CDR1 SEHNR and CDR2 FQNEAQ (reference sequence). The chain's CDR3 is CASSPSTTGLGTDTQYF. The CDR3, as DNA: TGTGCCAGCAGCCCGTCGACTACTGGTTTGGGCACAGATACGCAGTATTTT.

This clone was counted a single time. The chain carries TRBV9 and TRBJ2-7; 8 nucleotides align to TRBD2. V dropped 4 bases and J dropped 1; count of bases not matched to a gene: 10. The germline V gene encodes CDR1 SGDLS and CDR2 YYNGEE. CDR3 length: 16 amino acids. The CDR3 loop is CASSPGGGTRSYEQYF. The CDR3 coding sequence is TGTGCCAGCAGCCCAGGAGGTGGGACTAGGTCCTACGAGCAGTACTTC. Combining the CDR3 with reference TRBV9 and TRBJ2-7 gives the whole variable domain DSGVTQTPKHLITATGQRVTLRCSPRSGDLSVYWYQQSLDQGLQFLIQYYNGEERAKGNILERFSAQQFPDLHSELNLSSLELGDSALYFCASSPGGGTRSYEQYFGPGTRLTVT.

The chain is built from TRBV12-2 and TRBJ2-1; the D call TRBD2 from the table was never checked on the DNA. TRBV12-2 corresponds to a pseudogene. This CDR3 has 21 amino acids. CDR3 loop: CASRHFALNFRGGATYNEQFF. The CDR3 DNA follows: TGTGCAAGTCGTCACTTCGCCCTTAATTTCCGCGGCGGAGCCACCTACAATGAGCAGTTCTTC.

This clone was detected once. V gene TRBV7-3 combines with J gene TRBJ2-3, with a weak D call TRBD2 (5 bases). Germline loops: CDR1 SGHTA, CDR2 FQGTGA. The CDR3 consists of 16 residues. V lost 5 bases to trimming and J lost 6 bases, with 21 bases between them. The CDR3 spells CASSNEAERGSDTQYF. The CDR3 nucleotides are TGTGCCAGCAGCAATGAAGCGGAAAGAGGGTCGGATACGCAGTATTTT.

The chain employs TRBV27 and TRBJ1-1; D may be TRBD1 (5 bases). V was clipped by 7 bases and J by 4 bases, with 13 bases between them. The CDR3 loop spans 13 amino acids. The germline V gene has CDR1 MNHEY and CDR2 SMNVEV (reference sequence). The CDR3 DNA reads as TGTGCCAGCACCCAGGGTCTTGGCACTGAAGCTTTCTTT. This encodes CASTQGLGTEAFF.

This rearrangement joins TRBV27 to TRBJ2-3; weak D call: TRBD1 (6 bases). Per germline, CDR1 MNHEY and CDR2 SMNVEV (reference sequence). The germline V and J ends were trimmed by 5 bases and 9 bases, with 15 bases remaining between them. The CDR3 sequence is 13 residues long. The CDR3 DNA reads TGTGCCAGCAGTCGTACCTCAACAGGGACGCAGTATTTT. Its translation: CASSRTSTGTQYF.

The chain recombines TRBV29-1 with TRBJ2-1; a weak D match, TRBD1 (6 bases). CDR1 and CDR2 (germline): SQVTM, ANQGSEA. The CDR3 totals 12 residues. Between the trimmed V and J ends, which lost 7 bases and 4 bases, there was a span of 11 bases. The CDR3 DNA reads TGCAGCGGCGACAGGCTTTACAATGAGCAGTTCTTC. It is translated as CSGDRLYNEQFF.

The V call is TRBV5-1, the J call TRBJ2-5; the match to TRBD2 covers 16 bases. The CDR3 sequence is 14 residues long. J gave up 9 bases and V 4 bases, and 3 bases lay outside the gene matches. Germline CDR1 is SGHRS and CDR2 is YFSETQ. The CDR3 here is CASSRGLAGGSQYF. The CDR3 nucleotides are TGCGCCAGCAGCAGGGGACTAGCGGGAGGGTCCCAGTACTTC.

The CDR3 sequence is CASLSRDPPYEQYF. The CDR3 DNA is TGTGCCAGCCTGTCTCGGGACCCCCCCTACGAGCAGTACTTC. This chain joins TRBV25-1 and TRBJ2-7; D is tentatively TRBD1 or TRBD2 (5 bases each). V was trimmed by 8 bases and J by 2 bases, leaving 16 bases between them. Germline loops: CDR1 MGHDK, CDR2 SYGVNS. CDR3 length: 14 residues.

As concerns this clone: Additional DNA sequences in this sample encode the identical CDR3. The rearrangement joins TRBV27 to TRBJ2-2; D is uncertain. V gave up 3 bases and J gave up 4 bases, with 6 bases separating them. Germline CDR1 reads MNHEY; CDR2 reads SMNVEV (reference sequence). The CDR3 has 13 amino acids. CDR3 region: CASSLGSTGELFF. CDR3 sequence (DNA): TGTGCCAGCAGTTTGGGCAGCACCGGGGAGCTGTTTTTT.

The V and J genes are TRBV9 and TRBJ2-5; 12 bases agree with TRBD2. The trim removed 4 bases at V and 1 base at J, leaving 5 bases unmatched. CDR3 size: 16 residues. Germline lookup yields CDR1 SGDLS and CDR2 YYNGEE. The CDR3 nucleotides are TGTGCCAGCAGCCCTGGACTAGCGGGGATCCAAGAGACCCAGTACTTC. Protein sequence: CASSPGLAGIQETQYF.

The rearrangement joins TRBV28 to TRBJ1-5; 7 nucleotides align to TRBD1. The CDR3 spans 16 residues. V lost 5 bases and J lost 2; bases outside the gene matches: 9. In germline, CDR1 is MDHEN, CDR2 SYDVKM. CDR3 in DNA: TGTGCCAGCAGTCCTCGACAGGGCGTGGGCAATCAGCCCCAGCATTTT. This encodes CASSPRQGVGNQPQHF.

The chain is built from TRBV7-9 and TRBJ2-7, with D possibly TRBD1 on 5 matching bases. V lost 0 bases and J 2 bases, leaving 11 bases between the germline ends. The CDR3 spans 15 residues. Germline V lookup: CDR1 SEHNR, CDR2 FQNEAQ (reference sequence). CDR3 nucleotides: TGTGCCAGCAGCTTAGCGGACACCCATACCTACGAGCAGTACTTC. This gives the protein CASSLADTHTYEQYF. The whole variable domain, remainder taken from reference TRBV7-9 and TRBJ2-7, is DTGVSQNPRHKITKRGQNVTFRCDPISEHNRLYWYRQTLGQGPEFLTYFQNEAQLEKSRLLSDRFSAERPKGSFSTLEIQRTEQGDSAMYLCASSLADTHTYEQYFGPGTRLTVT.

J is TRBJ2-7 and V is TRBV6-1, with D possibly being TRBD2 (6 bases). This CDR3 region has 15 residues. Germline V gives CDR1 MNHNS, CDR2 SASEGT. Trimming cost V 2 bases and J 4 bases, with 15 bases left between them. This CDR3 is CASSEIVGGIYEQYF. DNA for the CDR3: TGTGCCAGCAGTGAAATAGTGGGGGGAATTTACGAGCAGTACTTC.

The chain employs TRBV11-1 and TRBJ2-3, with D perhaps matching TRBD1 (5 bases). Germline V lookup: CDR1 SGHAT, CDR2 FQDESV (reference sequence). V lost 2 bases, J lost 5 bases, and 8 bases lay in between. The CDR3 extends over 13 amino acids. The CDR3 region is CASSLIRGDTQYF. The CDR3 coding sequence is TGTGCCAGCAGCTTAATTAGGGGAGATACGCAGTATTTT.

For the CDR3, the DNA is TGTGCCAGCAGCCAAGGGACTATGAGCACAGATACGCAGTATTTT. Amino acids: CASSQGTMSTDTQYF. The chain joins TRBV13 to TRBJ2-3, with TRBD2 identical over 7 bases. Germline CDR1 is PRHDT and CDR2 is FYEKMQ (reference sequence). The CDR3 has 15 residues. The junction had 5 bases not matched to a gene; V was cut back by 5 bases and J by 0 bases.

The chain links TRBV19 to TRBJ1-1, with D possibly TRBD1 on 5 matching bases. The CDR3 runs to 14 residues. With 9 bases removed from V and 5 bases from J, the gap between germline ends came to 19 bases. Germline V lookup: CDR1 LNHDA, CDR2 SQIVND (reference sequence). CDR3 residues: CASRKSGPETEAFF. The CDR3 DNA reads TGTGCCAGCCGCAAGTCAGGGCCGGAGACTGAAGCTTTCTTT. Based on the CDR3 plus reference TRBV19 and TRBJ1-1, the full variable domain is DGGITQSPKYLFRKEGQNVTLSCEQNLNHDAMYWYRQDPGQGLRLIYYSQIVNDFQKGDIAEGYSVSREKKESFPLTVTSAQKNPTAFYLCASRKSGPETEAFFGQGTRLTVV.

This chain connects TRBV5-4 to TRBJ1-5; D possibly corresponds to TRBD1 (5 bases). The germline gives CDR1 SGHNT, CDR2 YYREEE (reference sequence). The ends were cut back, 4 bases at V and 2 bases at J, with 13 bases in the middle. The CDR3 is 15 residues long. CDR3 region: CASSAGGGGNQPQHF. CDR3 DNA: TGTGCCAGCAGCGCCGGCGGGGGAGGCAATCAGCCCCAGCATTTT. Supplemented by reference TRBV5-4 and TRBJ1-5, the full variable domain reads ETGVTQSPTHLIKTRGQQVTLRCSSQSGHNTVSWYQQALGQGPQFIFQYYREEENGRGNFPPRFSGLQFPNYSSELNVNALELDDSALYLCASSAGGGGNQPQHFGDGTRLSIL.

V and J are TRBV7-8 and TRBJ1-1; D is perhaps TRBD1 (6 bases). The CDR3 runs to 14 residues. Germline assignment: CDR1 SGHVS and CDR2 FQNEAQ. The V end was cut by 5 bases, the J end by 4 bases, with 14 bases between. The CDR3 nucleotides are TGTGCCAGCAGCCCAGGGAGGGGGAGCACTGAAGCTTTCTTT. Amino acid sequence: CASSPGRGSTEAFF. Together with reference TRBV7-8 and TRBJ1-1, the CDR3 gives the full variable domain: GAGVSQSPRYKVAKRGQDVALRCDPISGHVSLFWYQQALGQGPEFLTYFQNEAQLDKSGLPSDRFFAERPEGSVSTLKIQRTQQEDSAVYLCASSPGRGSTEAFFGQGTRLTVV.

The V gene is TRBV7-9, the J gene TRBJ2-2; 15 bases agree with TRBD2. V was clipped by 4 bases and J by 6 bases; unmatched bases: 6. The CDR3 is made up of 17 amino acids. The germline V gene encodes CDR1 SEHNR and CDR2 FQNEAQ (reference sequence). As DNA, the CDR3 is TGTGCCAGCAGCTCTTGGACTAGCGGGAGGGTCTCCGGGGAGCTGTTTTTT. It encodes CASSSWTSGRVSGELFF. Together with reference TRBV7-9 and TRBJ2-2, the CDR3 gives the full variable domain: DTGVSQNPRHKITKRGQNVTFRCDPISEHNRLYWYRQTLGQGPEFLTYFQNEAQLEKSRLLSDRFSAERPKGSFSTLEIQRTEQGDSAMYLCASSSWTSGRVSGELFFGEGSRLTVL.

V gene TRBV4-1 combines with J gene TRBJ2-7; D not resolved. Trimming removed 0 bases at V and 4 bases at J, with 22 bases between. Germline-derived CDR1 and CDR2 are MGHRA and YSYEKL. This CDR3 spans 18 amino acids. CDR3: CASSQDPPEMPGLYEQYF. CDR3 bases: TGCGCCAGCAGCCAAGATCCACCCGAAATGCCAGGCCTATACGAGCAGTACTTC.

This clone was counted once. The CDR3 region is CASGLTPETQYF. CDR3 nucleotide sequence: TGTGCCAGCGGACTAACTCCGGAGACCCAGTACTTC. The rearrangement uses TRBV27 and TRBJ2-5; D possibly corresponds to TRBD2 (6 bases). The CDR3 is 12 amino acids. In germline, CDR1 is MNHEY, CDR2 SMNVEV (reference sequence). V lost 8 bases to trimming and J lost 5 bases, with 12 bases between them.

J is TRBJ1-3 and V is TRBV6-6; D unresolved. Germline V gene sequence: CDR1 MNHNY, CDR2 SVGAGI (reference sequence). V lost 8 bases, J lost 0 bases, and 17 bases lay in between. The CDR3 sequence is 16 residues long. CDR3 protein: CASFGPGKVSGNTIYF. CDR3 coding DNA: TGTGCCAGCTTCGGTCCAGGAAAAGTCTCTGGAAACACCATATATTTT.

This chain links TRBV29-1 with TRBJ2-5, with D tentatively TRBD1 (5 bases). The CDR3 is made up of 15 amino acids. Germline values: CDR1 SQVTM, CDR2 ANQGSEA. V dropped 8 bases and J dropped 2 bases, with 21 bases sitting between them. The CDR3 here is CSFKDQGPVQETQYF. DNA of the CDR3: TGCAGCTTCAAGGACCAGGGCCCCGTACAAGAGACCCAGTACTTC.

For this clone: Other DNA sequences in this specimen translate into the identical CDR3. This chain links TRBV19 with TRBJ1-1, with a possible D match to TRBD1 (5 bases). Per the germline V gene, CDR1 is LNHDA and CDR2 is SQIVND (reference sequence). This CDR3 contains 14 residues. The germline V and J ends were trimmed by 1 base and 1 base, with 7 bases remaining between them. DNA of the CDR3: TGTGCCAGTAGTATAGGGCAGGGGAACACTGAAGCTTTCTTT. As protein: CASSIGQGNTEAFF.

CDR3 region: CASSPTAGVQTGELFF. The CDR3, as DNA: TGTGCCAGCAGTCCCACTGCGGGAGTACAGACCGGGGAGCTGTTTTTT. The chain combines TRBV6-6 with TRBJ2-2, with 7 bases identical to TRBD2. This CDR3 contains 16 residues. Trimming at V came to 5 bases and at J to 5 bases, leaving 11 bases not matched to a gene. Germline V gene lookup returns CDR1 MNHNY and CDR2 SVGAGI (reference sequence).